The next 28 T cell receptor beta chains were all read from a single sample in a study of technical replicates of blood from a handful of donors. TCRdb's copy holds only in-frame clones and misses some; the assay was immunoSEQ multiplex PCR. Of around 68,000 clones listed, 91% are singletons. Input material: T cells isolated from PBMCs. All receptors come from a human donor in good health. Some clones in this sample may be carry-over from other donors' samples.

V is TRBV19 and J is TRBJ1-1; D is possibly TRBD1 (6 bases). V lost 6 bases and J lost 1, with 12 bases in between. Germline V gene sequence: CDR1 LNHDA, CDR2 SQIVND (reference sequence). The CDR3 contains 14 residues. DNA of the CDR3: TGTGCCAGTAGAACAGGGATCCAGAACACTGAAGCTTTCTTT. It codes for CASRTGIQNTEAFF.

CDR3 coding DNA: TGTGCCTGGAATCATCAGGGAGGAGAAAAACTGTTTTTT. It yields the protein CAWNHQGGEKLFF. The gene calls are TRBV30 and TRBJ1-4; possibly TRBD1 for D (5 bases). The V gene's germline CDR1 is GTSNPN and CDR2 SVGIG (reference sequence). This CDR3 region has 13 residues. V dropped 4 bases and J dropped 8 bases, with 14 bases sitting between them. The full variable domain, rest sourced from reference TRBV30 and TRBJ1-4, is SQTIHQWPATLVQPVGSPLSLECTVEGTSNPNLYWYRQAAGRGLQLLFYSVGIGQISSEVPQNLSASRPQDRQFILSSKKLLLSDSGFYLCAWNHQGGEKLFFGSGTQLSVL.

The rearrangement uses TRBV19 and TRBJ2-2; D is uncertain. From germline, CDR1 is LNHDA and CDR2 SQIVND (reference sequence). The CDR3 runs to 16 residues. Trimming left V 5 bases short and J 7 bases short, with 20 bases between. This CDR3 is CASSGLNFELIGELFF. CDR3 in DNA: TGTGCCAGTAGTGGTCTTAATTTTGAGCTAATCGGGGAGCTGTTTTTT.

Here the CDR3 DNA reads TGTGCCAGCAGCTTAGGTCGGGGGGGACAGTTCTACAATCAGCCCCAGCATTTT. It specifies CASSLGRGGQFYNQPQHF. The chain is built from TRBV11-2 and TRBJ1-5; TRBD1 matches 7 bases. This CDR3 comprises 18 residues. Trimming removed 1 base from V and 3 bases from J; junction bases left unmatched: 12. CDR1 SGHAT and CDR2 FQNNGV come from the germline V gene.

The chain carries TRBV6-1 and TRBJ2-1; 8 bases line up with TRBD1. This CDR3 has 17 amino acids. Germline V CDR1 and CDR2: MNHNS, SASEGT. V lost 3 bases, J lost 0 bases, and 7 bases stayed unmatched. As DNA, the CDR3 is TGTGCCAGCAGTGAGCGGCGCAGGGGGCTCTCCTACAATGAGCAGTTCTTC. It yields the protein CASSERRRGLSYNEQFF.

The J gene is TRBJ1-1, the V gene TRBV6-5; weak D call: TRBD1 (6 bases). Germline-derived CDR1 and CDR2 are MNHEY and SVGAGI. This CDR3 spans 14 amino acids. V was shortened by 2 bases and J by 3 bases, with 10 bases between the two germline ends. CDR3 sequence reads: CASSYTGIYTEAFF. CDR3 bases: TGTGCCAGCAGTTACACAGGGATTTACACTGAAGCTTTCTTT.

The chain combines TRBV5-4 with TRBJ2-2; 7 nucleotides line up with TRBD1. V shed 1 base and J 0 bases; nucleotides not matched to a gene: 0. The CDR3 runs 15 residues. The germline V gene encodes CDR1 SGHNT and CDR2 YYREEE (reference sequence). The CDR3 sequence is CASSLTGANTGELFF. The CDR3 DNA is TGTGCCAGCAGCTTGACAGGGGCGAACACCGGGGAGCTGTTTTTT.

As DNA, the CDR3 is TGCAGCGACGTGACAGGAACCGATAACTATGGCTACACCTTC. Residues: CSDVTGTDNYGYTF. The chain carries TRBV29-1 and TRBJ1-2; the D gene is possibly TRBD1 (6 bases). The CDR3 totals 14 residues. The germline V gene has CDR1 SQVTM and CDR2 ANQGSEA. The V and J ends lost 7 bases and 1 base respectively, with 16 bases between them.

The chain employs TRBV7-7 and TRBJ2-1; D unresolved. Per the germline V gene, CDR1 is SSHAT and CDR2 is FNYEAQ (reference sequence). The CDR3 loop spans 15 amino acids. Trimming removed 4 bases from V and 2 bases from J, with 12 bases in between. As DNA, the CDR3 is TGTGCCAGCAGCTCTAGGATAGAGACCTACAATGAGCAGTTCTTC. Translation: CASSSRIETYNEQFF.

This rearrangement joins TRBV7-3 to TRBJ1-1; TRBD1 aligns across 9 bases. The germline V gene has CDR1 SGHTA and CDR2 FQGTGA. The junction had 10 bases not matched to a gene; V was cut back by 0 bases and J by 11 bases. The length of the CDR3 is 15 residues. The chain's CDR3 is CASSLTNGDRALAFF. CDR3 in DNA: TGTGCCAGCAGCTTAACTAACGGGGACAGGGCCTTGGCTTTCTTT.

The genes are TRBV7-8 and TRBJ2-3, with no clear D. With 4 bases removed from V and 0 bases from J, the gap between germline ends came to 11 bases. Germline V gene data show CDR1 as SGHVS and CDR2 as FQNEAQ. The CDR3 contains 15 residues. DNA of the CDR3: TGTGCCAGCAGCTCACAGCTCTTGAGCACAGATACGCAGTATTTT. Amino acids: CASSSQLLSTDTQYF. The whole variable domain, filled in from reference TRBV7-8 and TRBJ2-3, reads GAGVSQSPRYKVAKRGQDVALRCDPISGHVSLFWYQQALGQGPEFLTYFQNEAQLDKSGLPSDRFFAERPEGSVSTLKIQRTQQEDSAVYLCASSSQLLSTDTQYFGPGTRLTVL.

The chain joins TRBV11-3 to TRBJ2-5; D possibly corresponds to TRBD2 (7 bases). The germline V gene encodes CDR1 SGHNT and CDR2 YENEEA. The V gene lost 3 bases and the J gene lost 10 bases, with 18 bases spanning the gap. This CDR3 is 14 amino acids long. CDR3 coding DNA: TGTGCCAGCAGCTTGTCGAGGGGGGGCCCGGACCAGTACTTC. It codes for CASSLSRGGPDQYF.

The rearrangement links TRBV11-2 to TRBJ1-4; no reliable D call. The CDR3 totals 14 residues. V was clipped by 1 base and J by 11 bases, with 14 bases between them. Germline CDR1 SGHAT, CDR2 FQNNGV. CDR3 region: CASSLGRTVGKLFF. The DNA for the CDR3 is TGTGCCAGCAGCTTAGGGAGGACCGTTGGTAAACTGTTTTTT. The full variable domain, its missing parts supplied by reference TRBV11-2 and TRBJ1-4, is EAGVAQSPRYKIIEKRQSVAFWCNPISGHATLYWYQQILGQGPKLLIQFQNNGVVDDSQLPKDRFSAERLKGVDSTLKIQPAKLEDSAVYLCASSLGRTVGKLFFGSGTQLSVL.

CDR3 nucleotides: TGTGCCAGCAGCTTACAACGGGGACTAGCCAAAAACATTCAGTACTTC. As protein: CASSLQRGLAKNIQYF. The chain combines TRBV5-4 with TRBJ2-4; maybe TRBD2 (6 bases). The V gene's germline CDR1 is SGHNT and CDR2 YYREEE (reference sequence). Trimming pared 2 bases from V and 0 bases from J, leaving 12 bases between. This CDR3 is 16 amino acids long. The entire variable domain, with the rest obtained from reference TRBV5-4 and TRBJ2-4, is as follows: ETGVTQSPTHLIKTRGQQVTLRCSSQSGHNTVSWYQQALGQGPQFIFQYYREEENGRGNFPPRFSGLQFPNYSSELNVNALELDDSALYLCASSLQRGLAKNIQYFGAGTRLSVL.

This clone appeared a single time. This chain's CDR3 is CASSLDEGQGAYEQYF. CDR3 nucleotide sequence: TGTGCCAGCAGCTTAGACGAGGGACAGGGGGCTTACGAGCAGTACTTC. V is TRBV11-2 and J is TRBJ2-7, with 12 bases lining up with TRBD1. J lost 4 bases, V lost 0 bases, and 4 bases had no gene match. The CDR3 runs 16 residues. Germline-derived CDR1 and CDR2 are SGHAT and FQNNGV.

The chain has TRBV6-5 and TRBJ1-2, with a weak D call TRBD1 (6 bases). Trimming took off 0 bases at V and 5 bases at J, with 16 bases between the two ends. CDR1 and CDR2 from the germline V gene are MNHEY and SVGAGI. CDR3 length: 16 amino acids. The CDR3 nucleotides read TGTGCCAGCAGTTACTCCCCTACAGGGTCTCCATATGGCTACACCTTC. Its translation: CASSYSPTGSPYGYTF.

This clone was counted once. V gene TRBV2 combines with J gene TRBJ2-7; D is uncertain. Germline V gives CDR1 SNHLY, CDR2 FYNNEI. This CDR3 is built from 13 residues. Trimming shortened V by 6 bases and J by 0 bases, and 9 bases separated the two germline ends. CDR3 DNA sequence: TGTGCCAGCAGGGGCGTTAACTCCTACGAGCAGTACTTC. Its translation: CASRGVNSYEQYF.

The chain carries TRBV29-1 and TRBJ2-7, with TRBD2 identical over 10 bases. In germline, CDR1 is SQVTM, CDR2 ANQGSEA. The CDR3 consists of 14 residues. Germline trimming cut 4 bases from V and 4 bases from J; bases unmatched to any gene: 7. CDR3 DNA: TGCAGCGTTGGGCTCGGGACTAGCGCATACGAGCAGTACTTC. Protein product: CSVGLGTSAYEQYF.

This rearrangement joins TRBV20-1 to TRBJ2-7; tentative D call: TRBD1 (6 bases). Per the germline V gene, CDR1 is DFQATT and CDR2 is SNEGSKA (reference sequence). V dropped 3 bases and J dropped 6 bases, with 9 bases sitting between them. The CDR3 contains 11 residues. CDR3 nucleotide sequence: TGCAGTGCTAGGGGCAGGGGCGAGCAGTACTTC. Protein product: CSARGRGEQYF.

The J gene is TRBJ1-2, the V gene TRBV21-1; the D segment call TRBD1 is taken from the table without a DNA check. TRBV21-1 has pseudogene status. The CDR3 loop spans 15 amino acids. CDR3 bases: TGTGCCAGCAGCTTTGACAGGGAGGCTGGCTATGGCTACACCTTC. Residues: CASSFDREAGYGYTF.

The chain recombines TRBV27 with TRBJ2-7; 12 nucleotides align to TRBD2. V dropped 0 bases and J dropped 0; count of bases not matched to a gene: 0. The germline gives CDR1 MNHEY, CDR2 SMNVEV (reference sequence). There are 16 residues in the CDR3. CDR3 sequence reads: CASSLSLAGGSYEQYF. The CDR3 nucleotides are TGTGCCAGCAGTTTATCACTAGCGGGAGGCTCCTACGAGCAGTACTTC.

This chain connects TRBV6-6 to TRBJ2-7, with D possibly being TRBD2 (6 bases). Trimming took off 5 bases at V and 5 bases at J, with 16 bases between the two ends. The CDR3 is made up of 14 amino acids. Germline loops: CDR1 MNHNY, CDR2 SVGAGI (reference sequence). This CDR3 reads CASSPSTSFNEQYF. The CDR3 region has the DNA TGTGCCAGCAGTCCATCGACTAGTTTCAACGAGCAGTACTTC.

The CDR3 here is CASSETKGKAGNEQFF. CDR3 nucleotide sequence: TGTGCCAGCAGTGAGACTAAAGGAAAGGCCGGGAATGAGCAGTTCTTC. The rearrangement uses TRBV27 and TRBJ2-1; tentatively, D is TRBD2 (5 bases). Trimming stripped 5 bases from V and 7 bases from J, with 21 bases between. Per germline, CDR1 MNHEY and CDR2 SMNVEV (reference sequence). The CDR3 covers 16 residues.

V usage is TRBV19 and J usage is TRBJ1-4; 10 nucleotides agree with TRBD1. V lost 9 bases, J lost 7 bases, and 8 bases stayed unmatched. Germline loops: CDR1 LNHDA, CDR2 SQIVND (reference sequence). This CDR3 has 14 residues. CDR3 in DNA: TGTGCCAGCACTTGGACAGGGGGAAGTGAAAAACTGTTTTTT. Translating it yields CASTWTGGSEKLFF. Variable domain in full (rest from reference TRBV19 and TRBJ1-4): DGGITQSPKYLFRKEGQNVTLSCEQNLNHDAMYWYRQDPGQGLRLIYYSQIVNDFQKGDIAEGYSVSREKKESFPLTVTSAQKNPTAFYLCASTWTGGSEKLFFGSGTQLSVL.

The chain has TRBV2 and TRBJ1-3, with 9 nucleotides matching TRBD1. The V gene end was trimmed by 5 bases and the J gene end by 7 bases; junction bases not matched to a gene: 9. This CDR3 spans 15 amino acids. Germline V gene lookup returns CDR1 SNHLY and CDR2 FYNNEI. DNA of the CDR3: TGTGCCAGCAGTATATCGGGGGACAGGGCCAACACCATATATTTT. Amino acids: CASSISGDRANTIYF.

The genes are TRBV10-3 and TRBJ2-7, with D tentatively TRBD2 (6 bases). This CDR3 spans 17 amino acids. V lost 8 bases and J 3 bases, leaving 26 bases between the germline ends. Germline V CDR1 and CDR2: ENHRY, SYGVKD. The DNA of the CDR3 is TGTGCCATCCGAGGAATTGAGACTAGTCTGGGATTCTACGAGCAGTACTTC. Translating it yields CAIRGIETSLGFYEQYF.

This clone occurred once. The chain links TRBV29-1 to TRBJ1-1; the D is unclear. The CDR3 covers 13 residues. Germline V gene lookup returns CDR1 SQVTM and CDR2 ANQGSEA. V lost 4 bases to trimming and J lost 1 base, with 10 bases between them. DNA of the CDR3: TGCAGCGTTGGTTCCTCCAGGAACACTGAAGCTTTCTTT. It translates to CSVGSSRNTEAFF.

The V gene is TRBV7-6, the J gene TRBJ2-7; 8 nucleotides align to TRBD2. The CDR3 has 16 residues. The V gene end was trimmed by 5 bases and the J gene end by 5 bases; junction bases not matched to a gene: 14. Germline V gene lookup returns CDR1 SGHVS and CDR2 FNYEAQ. In nucleotides, the CDR3 is TGTGCCAGCAGCCCCCGGGGGGGGGCGAGGGGCGACGAGCAGTACTTC. It specifies CASSPRGGARGDEQYF.